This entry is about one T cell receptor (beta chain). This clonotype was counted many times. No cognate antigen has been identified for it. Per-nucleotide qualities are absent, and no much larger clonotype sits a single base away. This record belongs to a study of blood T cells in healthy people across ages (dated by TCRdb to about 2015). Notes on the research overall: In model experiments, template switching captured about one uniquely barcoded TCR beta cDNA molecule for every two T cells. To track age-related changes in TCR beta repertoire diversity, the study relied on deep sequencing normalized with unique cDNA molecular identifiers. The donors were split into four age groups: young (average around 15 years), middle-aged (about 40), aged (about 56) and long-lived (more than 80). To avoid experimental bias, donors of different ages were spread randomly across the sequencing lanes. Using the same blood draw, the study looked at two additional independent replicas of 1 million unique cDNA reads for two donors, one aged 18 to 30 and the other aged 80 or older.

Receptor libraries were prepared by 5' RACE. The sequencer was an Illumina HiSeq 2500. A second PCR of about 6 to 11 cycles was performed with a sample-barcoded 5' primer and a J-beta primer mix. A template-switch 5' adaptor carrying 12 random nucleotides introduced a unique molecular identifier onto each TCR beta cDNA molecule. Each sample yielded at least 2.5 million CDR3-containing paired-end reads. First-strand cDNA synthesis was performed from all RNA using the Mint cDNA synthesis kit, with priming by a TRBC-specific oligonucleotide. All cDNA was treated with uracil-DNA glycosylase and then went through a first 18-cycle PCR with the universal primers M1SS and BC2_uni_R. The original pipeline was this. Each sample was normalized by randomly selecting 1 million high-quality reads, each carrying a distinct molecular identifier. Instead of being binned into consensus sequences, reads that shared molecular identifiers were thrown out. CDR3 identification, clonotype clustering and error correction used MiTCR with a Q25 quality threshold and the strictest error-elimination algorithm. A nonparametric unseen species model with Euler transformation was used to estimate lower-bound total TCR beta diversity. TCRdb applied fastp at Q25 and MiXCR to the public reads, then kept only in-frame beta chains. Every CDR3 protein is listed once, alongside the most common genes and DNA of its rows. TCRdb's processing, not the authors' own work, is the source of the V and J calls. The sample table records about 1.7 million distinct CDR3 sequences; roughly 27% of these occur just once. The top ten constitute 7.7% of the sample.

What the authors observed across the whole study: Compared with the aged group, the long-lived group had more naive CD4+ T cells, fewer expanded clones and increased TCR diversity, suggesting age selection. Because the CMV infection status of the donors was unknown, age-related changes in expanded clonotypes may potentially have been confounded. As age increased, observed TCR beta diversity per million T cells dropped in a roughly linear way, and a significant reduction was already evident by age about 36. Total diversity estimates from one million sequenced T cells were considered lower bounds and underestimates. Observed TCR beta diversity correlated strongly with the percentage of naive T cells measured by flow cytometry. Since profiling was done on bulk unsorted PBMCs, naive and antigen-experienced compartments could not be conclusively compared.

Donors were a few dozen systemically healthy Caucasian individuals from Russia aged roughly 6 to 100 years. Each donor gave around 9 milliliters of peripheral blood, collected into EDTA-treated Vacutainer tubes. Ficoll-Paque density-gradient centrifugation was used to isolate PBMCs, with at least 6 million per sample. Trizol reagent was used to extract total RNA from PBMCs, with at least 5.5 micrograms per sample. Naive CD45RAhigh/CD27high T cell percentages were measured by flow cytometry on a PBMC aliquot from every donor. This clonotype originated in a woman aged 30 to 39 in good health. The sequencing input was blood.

Here is the DNA: TGCAGCGTTTTCAGGGTTCGAGACATTCAGTACTTC. Protein translation: CSVFRVRDIQYF. The V gene is TRBV29-1 and the J gene is TRBJ2-4; the D region possibly corresponds to TRBD1 (5 bases align). V is pared back by 5 bases and J by 8 bases, with 13 bases lying between the germline termini. As encoded in the germline V gene, CDR1 is SQVTM while CDR2 is ANQGSEA. From its cysteine to its phenylalanine, the CDR3 spans 12 amino acids. This entry keeps only the CDR3 DNA: 36 bases, framed from base 1. The variable domain in full, with residues beyond the CDR3 obtained from the reference TRBV29-1 and TRBJ2-4 genes, is SAVISQKPSRDICQRGTSLTIQCQVDSQVTMMFWYRQQPGQSLTLIATANQGSEATYESGFVIDKFPISRPNLTFSTLTVSNMSPEDSSIYLCSVFRVRDIQYFGAGTRLSVL.